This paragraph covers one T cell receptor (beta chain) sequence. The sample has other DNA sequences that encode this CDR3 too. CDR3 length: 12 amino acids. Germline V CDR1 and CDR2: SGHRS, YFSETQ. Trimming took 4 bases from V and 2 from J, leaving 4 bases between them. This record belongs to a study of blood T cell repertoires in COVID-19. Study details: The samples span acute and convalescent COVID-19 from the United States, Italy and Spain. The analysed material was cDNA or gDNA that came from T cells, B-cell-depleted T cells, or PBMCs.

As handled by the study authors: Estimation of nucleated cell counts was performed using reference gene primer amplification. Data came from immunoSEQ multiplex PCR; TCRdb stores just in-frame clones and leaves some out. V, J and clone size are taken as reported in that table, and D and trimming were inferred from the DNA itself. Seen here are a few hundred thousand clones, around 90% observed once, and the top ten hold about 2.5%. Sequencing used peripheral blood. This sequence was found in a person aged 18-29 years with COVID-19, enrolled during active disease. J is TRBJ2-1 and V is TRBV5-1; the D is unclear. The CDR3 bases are TGCGCCAGCAGCCTTGCCTACAATGAGCAGTTCTTC. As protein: CASSLAYNEQFF.